These 23 T cell receptor beta chains were sequenced from one sample in a study of cytomegalovirus exposure and HLA in healthy donors. The primer mix had 60 Vbeta and 13 Jbeta primers. Here immunoSEQ multiplex PCR was the method, and the copy in TCRdb shows in-frame clones only, minus some. This listing includes 100,000 to 150,000 clones. Sequenced sample: PBMCs. Every receptor here comes from a man aged 18 to 30 in good health and CMV-seronegative.

CDR3 DNA sequence: TGTGCCAGCAGTGAAGATGGACTCCGAGATACGCAGTATTTT. It is translated as CASSEDGLRDTQYF. The V gene is TRBV6-1, the J gene TRBJ2-3; a weak D match, TRBD2 (5 bases). The germline V gene has CDR1 MNHNS and CDR2 SASEGT. Trimming removed 1 base from V and 5 bases from J, with 10 bases in between. The length of the CDR3 is 14 residues.

V gene TRBV5-1 combines with J gene TRBJ2-7; 7 nucleotides line up with TRBD2. This CDR3 has 13 amino acids. CDR1 and CDR2 from the germline V gene are SGHRS and YFSETQ. The V segment lost 4 bases and the J segment 2 bases; nucleotides outside the gene matches: 3. The CDR3 sequence: CASSPSGAYEQYF. Here the CDR3 DNA reads TGCGCCAGCAGCCCTAGCGGTGCCTACGAGCAGTACTTC.

This chain links TRBV5-6 with TRBJ2-5, with 8 bases lining up with TRBD1. The J call is uncertain, as TRBJ2-7 better fits the DNA end. The germline CDR1 and CDR2 sequences are SGHDT and YYEEEE. The CDR3 consists of 15 residues. For the CDR3, the DNA is TGTGCCAGCAGTCCCGGGACAGGCGGGTCCTACGAGCAGTACTTC. Translating it yields CASSPGTGGSYEQYF.

The chain joins TRBV19 to TRBJ2-5; 9 bases match TRBD2. Germline-derived CDR1 and CDR2 are LNHDA and SQIVND (reference sequence). With 3 bases clipped from V and 0 bases from J, the junction kept 2 bases outside the gene matches. The CDR3 has 15 residues. CDR3 region: CASSILAGYQETQYF. The CDR3, as DNA: TGTGCCAGTAGTATCCTAGCGGGGTACCAAGAGACCCAGTACTTC.

The chain has TRBV28 and TRBJ2-6; TRBD1 agrees at 8 bases. CDR1 and CDR2 (germline): MDHEN, SYDVKM. Trimming at V came to 6 bases and at J to 0 bases, leaving 7 bases not matched to a gene. The CDR3 consists of 17 residues. The CDR3 region is CASRSGQGPSGANVLTF. The CDR3 nucleotides read TGTGCCAGCAGATCCGGACAGGGCCCCTCTGGGGCCAACGTCCTGACTTTC.

The chain employs TRBV6-6 and TRBJ2-1, with D tentatively TRBD2 (6 bases). The V gene's germline CDR1 is MNHNY and CDR2 SVGAGI (reference sequence). Trimming cost V 6 bases and J 4 bases, with 10 bases left between them. CDR3 length: 13 amino acids. The CDR3 protein is CASSRDSYNEQFF. Written as DNA, the CDR3 is TGTGCCAGCAGCAGGGACTCATACAATGAGCAGTTCTTC.

The chain carries TRBV19 and TRBJ1-4; 7 bases line up with TRBD1. Germline loops: CDR1 LNHDA, CDR2 SQIVND (reference sequence). J lost 3 bases, V lost 5 bases, and 9 bases had no gene match. The CDR3 extends over 16 amino acids. In DNA form, the CDR3 reads TGTGCCAGTAGTGTTCAAGGACAGGTTCCTAATGAAAAACTGTTTTTT. Its translation is CASSVQGQVPNEKLFF.

The gene calls are TRBV7-3 and TRBJ2-1; 8 nucleotides agree with TRBD1. Germline V lookup: CDR1 SGHTA, CDR2 FQGTGA. Germline trimming cut 0 bases from V and 3 bases from J; bases unmatched to any gene: 1. The CDR3 runs 15 residues. The CDR3 protein is CASSLTDRDYNEQFF. The CDR3 nucleotides read TGTGCCAGCAGCTTAACGGACAGGGACTACAATGAGCAGTTCTTC.

The chain couples TRBV2 to TRBJ2-7; 11 bases map to TRBD1. Looked up from germline, CDR1 is SNHLY and CDR2 is FYNNEI. Trimming at V came to 7 bases and at J to 4 bases, leaving 6 bases not matched to a gene. This CDR3 contains 14 residues. The CDR3 bases are TGTGCCAGCAACGGACAGGGGGCGGCTTACGAGCAGTACTTC. This gives the protein CASNGQGAAYEQYF.

This chain uses TRBV19 with TRBJ2-7; 7 nucleotides agree with TRBD1. After removal of 5 bases from V and 2 bases from J, the junction contained 0 bases not matched to a gene. This CDR3 spans 12 amino acids. Germline CDR1 is LNHDA and CDR2 is SQIVND (reference sequence). The CDR3 nucleotides are TGTGCCAGTAGTCAGGGGGCCTACGAGCAGTACTTC. This codes for CASSQGAYEQYF.

The J gene is TRBJ2-1, the V gene TRBV14, with a weak D call TRBD1 (6 bases). The CDR3 is 16 residues long. Trimming cost V 1 base and J 5 bases, with 15 bases left between them. Germline CDR1 and CDR2: SGHDN and FVKESK. CDR3 nucleotide sequence: TGTGCCAGCAGCCAAGGGTATCGGACAGTTGACAATGAGCAGTTCTTC. It is translated as CASSQGYRTVDNEQFF.

The chain carries TRBV19 and TRBJ2-7, with 13 nucleotides matching TRBD2. Germline CDR1 is LNHDA and CDR2 is SQIVND (reference sequence). V was pared by 11 bases and J by 6 bases, with 7 bases of the junction left unmatched. The CDR3 extends over 13 amino acids. In nucleotides, the CDR3 is TGTGCCCGAAAGACTAGCGGGAGGTTCGAGCAGTACTTC. Amino acids: CARKTSGRFEQYF.

The J gene is TRBJ2-7, the V gene TRBV7-2, with a possible D match to TRBD2 (6 bases). The germline V gene has CDR1 SGHTA and CDR2 FQGNSA. CDR3 size: 13 residues. Trimming took off 7 bases at V and 3 bases at J, with 13 bases between the two ends. The CDR3 nucleotides are TGTGCCAGCACCCTTAGGGGAGGCTACGAGCAGTACTTC. Amino acids: CASTLRGGYEQYF.

The chain is built from TRBV6-5 and TRBJ2-7; D might be TRBD2 (6 bases). Germline V gene sequence: CDR1 MNHEY, CDR2 SVGAGI. This CDR3 is 14 amino acids long. V lost 7 bases to trimming and J lost 7 bases, with 20 bases between them. Here the CDR3 DNA reads TGTGCCAGCACCGCAGGAGGGGCCTGGGGTGAGCAGTACTTC. Its protein is CASTAGGAWGEQYF.

The CDR3 spells CASSVEGTGGNEQFF. The CDR3 coding sequence is TGTGCCAGCAGCGTAGAAGGGACAGGGGGGAATGAGCAGTTCTTC. The J gene is TRBJ2-1, the V gene TRBV9; TRBD1 matches at 11 bases. Germline values: CDR1 SGDLS, CDR2 YYNGEE. V shed 0 bases and J 7 bases; nucleotides not matched to a gene: 3. CDR3 size: 15 residues.

The chain links TRBV19 to TRBJ2-1, with unresolved D. Germline CDR1 and CDR2: LNHDA and SQIVND (reference sequence). The CDR3 contains 12 residues. Trimming pared 3 bases from V and 10 bases from J, leaving 10 bases between. The CDR3 sequence: CASSIGESEQFF. In DNA form, the CDR3 reads TGTGCCAGTAGTATCGGTGAATCCGAGCAGTTCTTC. Looking up the rest from reference TRBV19 and TRBJ2-1 gives the full variable domain: DGGITQSPKYLFRKEGQNVTLSCEQNLNHDAMYWYRQDPGQGLRLIYYSQIVNDFQKGDIAEGYSVSREKKESFPLTVTSAQKNPTAFYLCASSIGESEQFFGPGTRLTVL.

This chain connects TRBV5-4 to TRBJ1-5, with D uncertain. The CDR3 contains 15 residues. Trimming shortened V by 2 bases and J by 6 bases, and 15 bases separated the two germline ends. In germline, CDR1 is SGHNT, CDR2 YYREEE (reference sequence). The CDR3 loop reads CASSLFESAGQPQHF. For the CDR3, the DNA is TGTGCCAGCAGCTTATTCGAGTCAGCAGGTCAGCCCCAGCATTTT.

This sequence joins TRBV7-2 and TRBJ1-5; D is ambiguous. CDR3 length: 15 amino acids. Per the germline V gene, CDR1 is SGHTA and CDR2 is FQGNSA. Trimming pared 4 bases from V and 7 bases from J, leaving 17 bases between. The CDR3 reads CASSSRAHSGQPQHF. In DNA form, the CDR3 reads TGTGCCAGCAGCTCGCGGGCTCATTCCGGGCAGCCCCAGCATTTT.

With regard to this clone: One end of the junction varies from germline; a read error may be responsible. The chain joins TRBV5-1 to TRBJ2-1, with a weak D call TRBD1 (6 bases). The CDR3 runs 14 residues. The germline V gene encodes CDR1 SGHRS and CDR2 YFSETQ. In DNA form, the CDR3 reads TGCGCCAGCAGCTTAATGGACAGAAACCTGGGTTTGGTCTTC. Protein sequence: CASSLMDRNLGLVF.

The V call is TRBV19, the J call TRBJ1-3; D ambiguous. Germline loops: CDR1 LNHDA, CDR2 SQIVND (reference sequence). V dropped 8 bases and J dropped 3 bases, with 14 bases sitting between them. CDR3 length: 14 amino acids. Here the CDR3 reads CASGNPRFGNTIYF. The CDR3 DNA is TGTGCCAGTGGAAACCCGAGGTTTGGAAACACCATATATTTT.

The rearrangement links TRBV11-3 to TRBJ2-3, with 12 bases that match TRBD2. Trimming took 5 bases from V and 0 from J; bases not matched to a gene: 9. CDR3 length: 18 residues. Per germline, CDR1 SGHNT and CDR2 YENEEA. The CDR3 loop reads CASSPWTSGETSTDTQYF. In DNA, the CDR3 is TGTGCCAGCAGCCCCTGGACTAGCGGGGAAACTAGCACAGATACGCAGTATTTT.

The chain links TRBV29-1 to TRBJ2-1; 14 bases fit TRBD2. The germline CDR1 and CDR2 sequences are SQVTM and ANQGSEA. The length of the CDR3 is 18 residues. The V and J ends lost 2 bases and 8 bases, in that order; junction bases with no gene match: 14. CDR3 coding DNA: TGCAGCGTTGAAACCACCCTGAGACTAGCGGGAGGGCTGGATGAGCAGTTCTTC. Encoded protein: CSVETTLRLAGGLDEQFF.

The chain has TRBV27 and TRBJ2-5; possibly TRBD2 for D (5 bases). V was shortened by 3 bases and J by 5 bases, with 16 bases between the two germline ends. In germline, CDR1 is MNHEY, CDR2 SMNVEV (reference sequence). This CDR3 region has 15 residues. The CDR3 protein is CASSFARLTGETQYF. The CDR3 region has the DNA TGTGCCAGCAGTTTCGCTAGACTAACCGGGGAGACCCAGTACTTC.